This T cell receptor (beta chain) was captured in a study of cytomegalovirus exposure and HLA in healthy donors. Study-level background: In a later analysis, it was reported that the roughly 120 validation repertoires had been produced on the same platform as the roughly 650 repertoires belonging to the first cohort. Broader study findings: The study listed under 200 cytomegalovirus-associated TCR beta chains. Reports described diagnosis of cytomegalovirus status by the classifier as highly specific and sensitive.

The donors formed part of the approximately 130-subject validation cohort, distinct from the approximately 670-subject first cohort. Germline V gene data show CDR1 as MNHEY and CDR2 as SVGAGI. The germline V and J ends were trimmed by 6 bases and 10 bases, with 16 bases remaining between them. This CDR3 has 14 residues. Points on this clone: The antigen is undetermined.

Repertoires were generated with immunoSEQ multiplex PCR, while TCRdb's copy carries only in-frame clones and drops some. The sample holds some 150,000 clones, 70% to 90% seen once. The sequencing sample was made of PBMCs. The chain has TRBV6-5 and TRBJ1-6; TRBD1 might be the D (6 bases). This clonotype was obtained from a man aged 18 to 29 in good health and CMV-seropositive. The CDR3 DNA is TGTGCCAGCAGACGGGACACCGCGGGCTCACCCCTCCACTTT. Residues: CASRRDTAGSPLHF.